This section outlines one TCR beta chain sequence together with its context. The data stem from a study of blood T cell repertoires in COVID-19. The wider study: Acute and convalescent COVID-19 samples came from the United States, Italy and Spain. In each case, the material was cDNA or gDNA derived from T cells, B-cell-depleted T cells, or PBMCs.

Per the original methods: Amplification with reference gene primers provided the estimates of nucleated cell counts. This table comes from immunoSEQ multiplex PCR, and its TCRdb copy is limited to in-frame clones, with some not included. That table gives V, J and clone size, and the DNA gave D and trimming. The table has under 450,000 clones, more than 65% seen once. Germline V gives CDR1 KGHSH, CDR2 LQKENI. This CDR3 has 15 amino acids. The V and J ends lost 4 bases and 0 bases, in that order; junction bases with no gene match: 2. The sequenced sample was peripheral blood. This TCR was sampled from a human donor with acute or convalescent COVID-19. The donor label of this sample is uncertain. This chain connects TRBV18 to TRBJ1-4, with 7 bases that match TRBD1. The CDR3 sequence: CASSRTGATNEKLFF. As DNA, the CDR3 is TGTGCCAGCTCACGGACAGGAGCAACTAATGAAAAACTGTTTTTT.